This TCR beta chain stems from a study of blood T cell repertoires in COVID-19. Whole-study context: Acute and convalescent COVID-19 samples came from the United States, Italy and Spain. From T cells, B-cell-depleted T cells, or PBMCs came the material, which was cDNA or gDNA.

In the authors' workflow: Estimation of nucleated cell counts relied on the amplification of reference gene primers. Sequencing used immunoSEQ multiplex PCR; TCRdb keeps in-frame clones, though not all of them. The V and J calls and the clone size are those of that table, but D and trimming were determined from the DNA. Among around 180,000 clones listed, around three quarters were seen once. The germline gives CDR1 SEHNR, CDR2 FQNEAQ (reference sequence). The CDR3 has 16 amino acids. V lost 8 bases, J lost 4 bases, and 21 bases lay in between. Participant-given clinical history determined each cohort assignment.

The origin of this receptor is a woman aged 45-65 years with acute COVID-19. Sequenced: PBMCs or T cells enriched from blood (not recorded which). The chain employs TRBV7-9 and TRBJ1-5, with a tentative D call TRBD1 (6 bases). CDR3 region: CASCLSGTQLNQPQHF. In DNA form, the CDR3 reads TGTGCCAGCTGTCTATCCGGGACACAATTAAATCAGCCCCAGCATTTT.